This TCR beta chain was captured in a study of cytomegalovirus exposure and HLA in healthy donors. Study-wide results and caveats: Reports credit the classifier with highly specific, highly sensitive diagnosis of cytomegalovirus status.

The table came from immunoSEQ multiplex PCR; TCRdb's copy has only in-frame clones and leaves some out. The table records approximately 210,000 clones, around 88% of them present only once. This clone came up once. No antigen is known for it. Germline lookup yields CDR1 SGHVS and CDR2 FQNEAQ. The CDR3 loop spans 15 amino acids. Trimming at V came to 5 bases and at J to 1 base, leaving 5 bases not matched to a gene. The specimen sequenced was PBMCs. The chain employs TRBV7-8 and TRBJ1-5; 7 bases align to TRBD1. This receptor was taken from a woman aged 18-29 years in good health and CMV-seronegative. The CDR3 spells CASSNDRVSNQPQHF. Written as DNA, the CDR3 is TGTGCCAGCAGCAATGACAGGGTGAGCAATCAGCCCCAGCATTTT. The full variable domain, in which reference TRBV7-8 and TRBJ1-5 provide the parts outside the CDR3, is GAGVSQSPRYKVAKRGQDVALRCDPISGHVSLFWYQQALGQGPEFLTYFQNEAQLDKSGLPSDRFFAERPEGSVSTLKIQRTQQEDSAVYLCASSNDRVSNQPQHFGDGTRLSIL.